Each of the 31 T cell receptor beta chains below was sequenced from the same sample in a study of identical twins (dated by TCRdb to the mid-2010s). Library preparation was by 5' RACE. Instrument used: Illumina HiSeq 2000. The public reads were quality trimmed at Q25 with fastp and then assembled into clones with MiXCR by TCRdb, keeping productive beta chains. Rows with one shared CDR3 protein collapse into an entry with the most common genes and DNA. This sample lists 200,000 to 250,000 distinct CDR3 sequences; approximately 8% were detected once. The biggest ten clones account for less than 6.5% of the sample. Another study also made use of these data, one on yellow fever vaccine responses in identical twins.

The sample taken for sequencing was CD8+ T cells sorted from blood. All receptors come from a woman aged 18-29 years in good health.

As regards this clonotype: This may stem from a read error, because a much larger clone lies one nucleotide away. DNA for the CDR3: TGTGCCACCTTGGGACGGGACACGCTTGACTCTGGGGCCAACGTCCTGACTTTC. Translating gives CATLGRDTLDSGANVLTF. The gene calls are TRBV2 and TRBJ2-6; possible D gene TRBD1, 6 bases. The CDR3 is 18 residues long. Trimming pared 10 bases from V and 0 bases from J, leaving 22 bases between. Germline V CDR1 and CDR2: SNHLY, FYNNEI. Drawing the rest from reference TRBV2 and TRBJ2-6, the complete variable domain is EPEVTQTPSHQVTQMGQEVILRCVPISNHLYFYWYRQILGQKVEFLVSFYNNEISEKSEIFDDQFSVERPDGSNFTLKIRSTKLEDSAMYFCATLGRDTLDSGANVLTFGAGSRLTVL.

This clonotype was counted many times. The chain carries TRBV12-3 or TRBV12-4 and TRBJ1-5; 10 positions agree with TRBD1. With 5 bases clipped from V and 5 bases from J, the junction kept 6 bases outside the gene matches. The CDR3 consists of 15 residues. The CDR3 DNA reads as TGTGCCAGCAGTCTTGGGACAGGGGCTTATCAGCCCCAGCATTTT. Translation: CASSLGTGAYQPQHF.

This clonotype was recorded a few times. This rearrangement joins TRBV4-1 to TRBJ1-3; D gene ambiguous. CDR1 and CDR2 from the germline V gene are MGHRA and YSYEKL. The CDR3 has 14 amino acids. V shed 5 bases and J shed 0 bases, with 8 bases lying between them. The CDR3, as DNA: TGCGCCAGCAGCGCATACAACTCTGGAAACACCATATATTTT. Translating gives CASSAYNSGNTIYF.

In its sample, this clonotype was seen many times. The genes are TRBV12-3 or TRBV12-4 and TRBJ2-5; D may be TRBD2 (6 bases). With 3 bases removed from V and 5 bases from J, the gap between germline ends came to 13 bases. The CDR3 runs 14 residues. CDR3 sequence reads: CASSFLGAGETQYF. The CDR3 DNA reads as TGTGCCAGCAGTTTTCTCGGGGCGGGGGAGACCCAGTACTTC.

This clonotype was observed a few times. The rearrangement uses TRBV6-1 and TRBJ2-5, with 10 bases identical to TRBD1. The germline V gene has CDR1 MNHNS and CDR2 SASEGT. Trimming at V came to 3 bases and at J to 6 bases, leaving 7 bases not matched to a gene. CDR3 size: 15 residues. CDR3 amino acids: CASSEGQGIWKTQYF. The CDR3 nucleotides are TGTGCCAGCAGTGAGGGACAGGGGATTTGGAAGACCCAGTACTTC.

The chain employs TRBV7-9 and TRBJ2-1; the D is unclear. The V gene's germline CDR1 is SEHNR and CDR2 FQNEAQ (reference sequence). The CDR3 runs 13 residues. V was shortened by 0 bases and J by 6 bases, with 6 bases between the two germline ends. The CDR3 is CASSLAVLNEQFF. The CDR3 nucleotides read TGTGCCAGCAGCTTAGCCGTTCTCAATGAGCAGTTCTTC. Based on the CDR3 plus reference TRBV7-9 and TRBJ2-1, the full variable domain is DTGVSQNPRHKITKRGQNVTFRCDPISEHNRLYWYRQTLGQGPEFLTYFQNEAQLEKSRLLSDRFSAERPKGSFSTLEIQRTEQGDSAMYLCASSLAVLNEQFFGPGTRLTVL.

The sample holds many counts of this clonotype. This chain uses TRBV15 with TRBJ2-2; a possible D gene is TRBD1 (6 bases). The CDR3 sequence is 15 residues long. The V and J ends lost 4 bases and 1 base respectively, with 10 bases between them. CDR1 and CDR2 from the germline V gene are LNHNV and YYDKDF (reference sequence). The CDR3 DNA is TGTGCCACCAGCAATGGACAGAAGAACACCGGGGAGCTGTTTTTT. Protein: CATSNGQKNTGELFF.

The J gene is TRBJ2-2, the V gene TRBV27, with TRBD1 matching 9 bases. This CDR3 has 15 amino acids. CDR1 MNHEY and CDR2 SMNVEV come from the germline V gene (reference sequence). V lost 5 bases, J lost 4 bases, and 5 bases stayed unmatched. The DNA of the CDR3 is TGTGCCAGCAGTACAGGGACAGGGAGCACCGGGGAGCTGTTTTTT. Encoded protein: CASSTGTGSTGELFF.

The V call is TRBV21-1, the J call TRBJ2-7; the table's D call TRBD1 went unverified against the DNA. TRBV21-1 is termed a pseudogene. This CDR3 comprises 17 residues. This CDR3 reads CASSKALFLDRDGEQYV. The CDR3 DNA reads TGTGCCAGCAGCAAAGCGCTATTCCTCGACAGGGACGGCGAGCAGTACGTC.

This clonotype was picked up many times. The chain links TRBV15 to TRBJ1-2; D is possibly TRBD1 (5 bases). Germline values: CDR1 LNHNV, CDR2 YYDKDF (reference sequence). CDR3 length: 13 amino acids. The V end was cut by 3 bases, the J end by 2 bases, with 7 bases between. Here the CDR3 reads CATSSRENYGYTF. The CDR3, as DNA: TGTGCCACCAGCAGCAGGGAAAACTATGGCTACACCTTC. Together with reference TRBV15 and TRBJ1-2, the CDR3 gives the full variable domain: DAMVIQNPRYQVTQFGKPVTLSCSQTLNHNVMYWYQQKSSQAPKLLFHYYDKDFNNEADTPDNFQSRRPNTSFCFLDIRSPGLGDTAMYLCATSSRENYGYTFGSGTRLTVV.

This clonotype was seen repeatedly, ten times or more. The rearrangement links TRBV5-5 to TRBJ2-2; TRBD1 aligns across 9 bases. The CDR3 contains 16 residues. With V trimmed by 1 base and J by 5 bases, 6 bases remained unmatched. CDR1 and CDR2 (germline): SGHKS, YYEKEE (reference sequence). DNA for the CDR3: TGTGCCAGCAGCTTGATGTTACAGGGGGCTACCGGGGAGCTGTTTTTT. This gives the protein CASSLMLQGATGELFF.

This clonotype was observed at least ten times. The J gene is TRBJ2-5, the V gene TRBV10-2; the match to TRBD1 covers 9 bases. The CDR3 length is 17 residues. Germline V gene data show CDR1 as WSHSY and CDR2 as SAAADI. Trimming at V came to 3 bases and at J to 2 bases, leaving 10 bases not matched to a gene. CDR3 region: CASSELDRGFMQETQYF. The CDR3, as DNA: TGCGCCAGCAGTGAACTGGACAGGGGCTTCATGCAAGAGACCCAGTACTTC.

The chain has TRBV5-6 and TRBJ2-7, with D possibly matching TRBD1 (5 bases). Trimming removed 7 bases from V and 6 bases from J, with 17 bases in between. The CDR3 consists of 13 residues. Germline lookup yields CDR1 SGHDT and CDR2 YYEEEE. Here the CDR3 reads CASGHGQGCEQYV. As DNA, the CDR3 is TGTGCCAGCGGCCACGGGCAGGGCTGCGAGCAGTACGTC.

This chain connects TRBV7-6 to TRBJ2-3, with a tentative D call TRBD2 (7 bases). The germline CDR1 and CDR2 sequences are SGHVS and FNYEAQ. This CDR3 contains 15 residues. Trimming left V 5 bases short and J 4 bases short, with 16 bases between. CDR3 in amino acids: CASSPSGGAADTQYF. The CDR3 DNA is TGTGCCAGCAGCCCATCTGGGGGGGCGGCAGATACGCAGTATTTT.

As to this clonotype: A much larger clone lies a single base off, so this may be a read error. For the CDR3, the DNA is TGTGCCATCAGCTCGGGACAGGGGTTTAATGAGCAGTTCTTC. Protein product: CAISSGQGFNEQFF. J is TRBJ2-1 and V is TRBV7-9, with 10 bases aligning to TRBD1. The CDR3 covers 14 residues. Germline CDR1 SEHNR, CDR2 FQNEAQ (reference sequence).

V and J are TRBV10-2 and TRBJ2-7, with TRBD2 as a possible D gene (5 bases). The CDR3 covers 13 residues. CDR1 is WSHSY and CDR2 is SAAADI in the germline V gene. V gave up 6 bases and J gave up 0 bases, with 9 bases separating them. The CDR3 DNA sequence: TGCGCCAGCAGAGGGAGCAGCTCCTACGAGCAGTACTTC. Amino acids: CASRGSSSYEQYF.

The chain links TRBV3-1 to TRBJ2-7; D remains unclear. The germline V and J ends were trimmed by 10 bases and 2 bases, with 21 bases remaining between them. The CDR3 has 15 amino acids. Germline V lookup: CDR1 LGHDT, CDR2 YNNKEL (reference sequence). CDR3 sequence: CATCREIAETYEQYF. CDR3 bases: TGTGCCACCTGCCGCGAAATCGCAGAAACCTACGAGCAGTACTTC.

This clonotype has a handful of counts. This rearrangement joins TRBV5-1 to TRBJ1-6; D is ambiguous. Trimming took 1 base from V and 5 from J, leaving 7 bases between them. This CDR3 is 14 amino acids long. Germline loops: CDR1 SGHRS, CDR2 YFSETQ. CDR3 bases: TGCGCCAGCAGCTTGTGGGAGAATAATTCACCCCTCCACTTT. Protein sequence: CASSLWENNSPLHF.

This clonotype was recorded a few times. V is TRBV7-8 and J is TRBJ2-1, with 8 bases matching TRBD2. Germline V gives CDR1 SGHVS, CDR2 FQNEAQ. The CDR3 covers 15 residues. After removal of 5 bases from V and 4 bases from J, the junction contained 7 bases not matched to a gene. CDR3 residues: CASSIYTSGYNEQFF. In DNA, the CDR3 is TGTGCCAGCAGCATCTATACTAGCGGTTACAATGAGCAGTTCTTC.

This clonotype was picked up a small number of times. The J gene is TRBJ2-7, the V gene TRBV5-8; 8 bases align to TRBD1. The CDR3 runs 14 residues. The germline V gene encodes CDR1 SGHTS and CDR2 YDEGEE. V dropped 2 bases and J dropped 2; count of bases not matched to a gene: 3. The CDR3 nucleotides read TGTGCCAGCAGCTTTTACAGGGGGACCTACGAGCAGTACGTC. It yields the protein CASSFYRGTYEQYV.

This clonotype was detected many times. This CDR3 reads CASSLSLGSYEQYV. The CDR3 bases are TGTGCCAGCAGTTTATCGTTAGGGTCCTACGAGCAGTACGTC. The chain couples TRBV27 to TRBJ2-7; no firm D call. The CDR3 loop spans 14 amino acids. Germline CDR1 reads MNHEY; CDR2 reads SMNVEV (reference sequence). The V end was cut by 0 bases, the J end by 1 base, with 7 bases between.

This clonotype was detected a few times. V gene TRBV6-1 combines with J gene TRBJ2-7; 9 bases align to TRBD2. Trimming removed 6 bases from V and 6 bases from J; junction bases left unmatched: 9. The germline CDR1 and CDR2 sequences are MNHNS and SASEGT. The CDR3 length is 14 residues. The DNA for the CDR3 is TGTGCCAGCAGCTCCGGGACTAGCCCTGGCGAGCAGTACTTC. Residues: CASSSGTSPGEQYF.

This rearrangement joins TRBV5-1 to TRBJ2-7; D is ambiguous. Looked up from germline, CDR1 is SGHRS and CDR2 is YFSETQ. CDR3 length equals 13 residues. V was shortened by 2 bases and J by 4 bases, with 10 bases between the two germline ends. CDR3: CASSLGEAYEQYF. The CDR3 region has the DNA TGCGCCAGCAGCTTAGGTGAAGCTTACGAGCAGTACTTC.

This clonotype appeared a few times. The chain is built from TRBV7-8 and TRBJ2-3; possible D gene TRBD1, 5 bases. V dropped 6 bases and J dropped 0 bases, with 10 bases sitting between them. CDR1 and CDR2 (germline): SGHVS, FQNEAQ. The CDR3 has 14 amino acids. The CDR3 DNA sequence: TGTGCCAGCAGTCGACAGTCTAGCACAGATACGCAGTATTTT. Its translation is CASSRQSSTDTQYF.

Many counts were recorded for this clonotype. The genes are TRBV27 and TRBJ1-6; D not resolved. The CDR3 loop spans 16 amino acids. The V and J ends lost 7 bases and 9 bases respectively, with 22 bases between them. Germline V CDR1 and CDR2: MNHEY, SMNVEV (reference sequence). The CDR3 region is CASTKTGPLAGSPLHF. DNA for the CDR3: TGTGCCAGCACCAAGACTGGACCGCTGGCAGGTTCACCCCTCCACTTT.

The table lists this clonotype with many counts. The chain links TRBV7-6 to TRBJ2-7; perhaps D is TRBD1 or TRBD2 (5 bases each). The V end lost 4 bases, the J end lost 6 bases, and 13 bases lay between the germline ends. Germline V gene lookup returns CDR1 SGHVS and CDR2 FNYEAQ. CDR3 size: 13 residues. The CDR3 reads CASSSGTTFEQYF. In DNA, the CDR3 is TGTGCCAGCAGCTCCGGGACGACCTTCGAGCAGTACTTC.

Ten or more counts support this clonotype. The rearrangement joins TRBV5-1 to TRBJ2-1; TRBD2 matches at 12 bases. The CDR3 spans 17 residues. V lost 4 bases to trimming and J lost 4 bases; unmatched junction nucleotides: 9. Germline loops: CDR1 SGHRS, CDR2 YFSETQ. As DNA, the CDR3 is TGCGCCAGCAGCCTACTAGCGGGGGGTACTTCTTACAATGAGCAGTTCTTC. Protein sequence: CASSLLAGGTSYNEQFF.

This clonotype appeared a few times. The chain uses TRBV6-1 and TRBJ2-7; D remains ambiguous. CDR1 MNHNS and CDR2 SASEGT come from the germline V gene. This CDR3 spans 14 amino acids. V lost 5 bases to trimming and J lost 2 bases, with 13 bases between them. CDR3 sequence: CASSPLLRAYEQYF. Here the CDR3 DNA reads TGTGCCAGCAGTCCCCTTTTGCGCGCCTACGAGCAGTACTTC.

The V and J genes are TRBV10-3 and TRBJ1-6; tentative D call: TRBD1 (6 bases). Trimming removed 3 bases from V and 8 bases from J, with 17 bases in between. Germline V gene sequence: CDR1 ENHRY, CDR2 SYGVKD. The CDR3 is made up of 16 amino acids. CDR3 loop: CAISDPETGWDSPLHF. The CDR3 DNA reads TGTGCCATCAGTGACCCAGAAACAGGGTGGGATTCACCCCTCCACTTT.

This clonotype appeared once. This chain uses TRBV28 with TRBJ2-5; the D is unclear. The germline V gene has CDR1 MDHEN and CDR2 SYDVKM. The V gene lost 6 bases and the J gene lost 3 bases, with 14 bases spanning the gap. The CDR3 sequence is 14 residues long. The CDR3 DNA reads as TGTGCCAGCAGCCCGGACGTTGCTGAAGAGACCCAGTACTTC. Translated, it gives CASSPDVAEETQYF.

In this sample, this clonotype turned up many times. The rearrangement links TRBV12-3 or TRBV12-4 to TRBJ1-1, with D unresolved. V was trimmed by 1 base and J by 8 bases, leaving 14 bases between them. The CDR3 totals 14 residues. The CDR3, as DNA: TGTGCCAGCAGTTTAGTAGGCCAAGAAGTCGAAGCTTTCTTT. Its translation is CASSLVGQEVEAFF.